This TCR beta chain was identified in a study of T cell responses to AZD1222 COVID-19 vaccine. Germline assignment: CDR1 MNHEY and CDR2 SVGEGT. The CDR3 contains 16 residues. The V and J ends lost 0 bases and 2 bases respectively, with 13 bases between them. Only in-frame clones appear in the TCRdb table, and some are missing; sequencing was by immunoSEQ multiplex PCR. The sample carries under 250,000 clones, 85% to 95% recorded once. The clonotype comes from an adult in good health. The sequences come from peripheral blood, collected on day 0 of MenACWY control vaccination. This sequence joins TRBV6-2 or TRBV6-3 and TRBJ1-2; D gene ambiguous. The CDR3: CASSYSSGQLNYGYTF. CDR3 bases: TGTGCCAGCAGTTACTCGAGCGGTCAGCTAAACTATGGCTACACCTTC.